The T cell receptor beta chain under discussion was sequenced for a study of blood T cell repertoires in COVID-19. Study-wide background: Specimens from acute and convalescent COVID-19 originated in the United States, Italy and Spain. Nucleic acid was either cDNA or gDNA, and it came from T cells, B-cell-depleted T cells, or PBMCs.

Germline V gene lookup returns CDR1 SGHRS and CDR2 YFSETQ. V shed 0 bases and J shed 2 bases, with 13 bases lying between them. The CDR3 loop spans 16 amino acids. In the original analysis: Amplification of reference gene primers provided the estimated nucleated cell counts. Using immunoSEQ multiplex PCR, the repertoire was profiled, and TCRdb retains in-frame clones only, with some absent. Clone size and V and J calls were adopted from that table, with D and trimming inferred from the DNA. The repertoire holds around 140,000 clones, roughly 90% seen once, with 1.5% to 2% in the top ten. Sequences were obtained from peripheral blood. The V call is TRBV5-1, the J call TRBJ2-3, with a weak D call TRBD1 (6 bases). This clonotype was obtained from a man between 65 and 85 years old with acute or convalescent COVID-19. Here the CDR3 DNA reads TGCGCCAGCAGCTTGGCTAGGGGGATACCCACAGATACGCAGTATTTT. It translates to CASSLARGIPTDTQYF.